This TCR beta chain was sequenced in a study of blood T cells in healthy people across ages. Next came a second PCR, run for about 7 to 12 cycles, which used a sample-barcoded 5' primer along with a J-beta primer mix. Paired-end reads containing CDR3 totaled no fewer than 2.5 million for each sample. MiXCR was run by TCRdb on the 5' RACE reads, yielding one entry per CDR3 protein. In the table there are around 1,800,000 distinct CDR3 sequences, approximately 39% of which are singletons. With 0 bases removed from V and 1 base from J, the gap between germline ends came to 5 bases. The CDR3 length is 15 residues. The germline V gene encodes CDR1 SGHRS and CDR2 YFSETQ. Isolated per sample were at least 6 million PBMCs. This clonotype was counted many times.

V usage is TRBV5-1 and J usage is TRBJ2-6, with no clear D. Sequenced input: blood. The TCR was taken from a human donor in good health. Written as DNA, the CDR3 is TGCGCCAGCAGCTTGGGGCAGTCTGGGGCCAACGTCCTGACTTTC. This codes for CASSLGQSGANVLTF.